This TCR beta chain was obtained from a study of blood T cell repertoires in COVID-19. Study details: The origin of the acute and convalescent COVID-19 samples was the United States, Italy and Spain. The analysed material was cDNA or gDNA that came from T cells, B-cell-depleted T cells, or PBMCs.

Original handling: Nucleated cell counts were estimated from reference gene primer amplification. TCRdb's copy holds only in-frame clones and misses some; the assay was immunoSEQ multiplex PCR. The V and J calls and clone size come from that table; D and trimming were worked out from the DNA. Here the sample spans 200,000 to 300,000 clones, 83% being singletons. The CDR3 runs 16 residues. CDR1 is SGDLS, CDR2 YYNGEE, per germline. V was pared by 3 bases and J by 7 bases, with 8 bases of the junction left unmatched. Specimen: peripheral blood. The rearrangement uses TRBV9 and TRBJ2-1; TRBD1 matches at 12 bases. The source is a human donor in a cohort sampled during active COVID-19. The CDR3 sequence is CASSAHGTGGKNEQFF. In DNA form, the CDR3 reads TGTGCCAGCAGCGCCCACGGGACAGGGGGCAAGAATGAGCAGTTCTTC.